This paragraph covers one TCR beta chain sequence. Generated by immunoSEQ multiplex PCR, the TCRdb table keeps only in-frame clones and is missing some. The sample lists 140,000 to 150,000 clones, 88% occurring once. The sample comes from a study of blood T cell repertoires in COVID-19. V lost 5 bases and J lost 0, with 11 bases in between. The germline V gene encodes CDR1 MNHEY and CDR2 SVGAGI. The CDR3 is 15 residues long. The V call is TRBV6-5, the J call TRBJ2-1; possible D gene TRBD2, 7 bases. Sequencing was carried out using peripheral blood. This TCR was sampled from a man aged 65 to 85 with acute or convalescent COVID-19. The CDR3, as DNA: TGTGCCAGCAGTCGGGCGGGGGCCTCCTACAATGAGCAGTTCTTC. The encoded protein is CASSRAGASYNEQFF.